The 8 T cell receptor beta chains below come from one sample, sequenced in a study of molecular identifiers for immune sequencing clone quantification. TCRdb re-analysed the PCR reads in MiXCR, keeping a single row per CDR3 protein. The sample contains roughly 320,000 distinct CDR3 sequences, about a fifth of which appear only once. Sequencing was done on a sample of naive CD8+ T cells from blood, with Jurkat cell RNA spiked in. Noted subset: FACS-sorted CD8+CD4-CCR7+CD45RA+ naive T cells. The receptors were sampled from a human donor in good health. Some libraries in this study had Jurkat cell RNA spiked in.

As regards this clonotype: A much larger clone is a single base away; this may be a read error. The V and J genes are TRBV7-6 and TRBJ2-3; weak D call: TRBD1 (5 bases). This CDR3 region has 15 residues. Per germline, CDR1 SGHVS and CDR2 FNYEAQ. Written as DNA, the CDR3 is TGTGCCAGCAGAGCCACCTTGGTGGACACAGATACGCGGTATTTT. Translated: CASRATLVDTDTRYF.

With respect to this clonotype: A much larger clone sits a single nucleotide away, making a read error possible. Lacking the conserved final phenylalanine or tryptophan, this CDR3 likely reflects a read error. V gene TRBV12-3 or TRBV12-4 combines with J gene TRBJ2-5, with a tentative D call TRBD2 (6 bases). This CDR3 region has 15 residues. Trimming took off 0 bases at V and 5 bases at J, with 13 bases between the two ends. Here the CDR3 DNA reads TGTGCCAGCAGTTTAGCGCGGGGCCTGGGGGAGACCCAGTACCTC. Protein: CASSLARGLGETQYL.

This clonotype was recorded many times. The CDR3 bases are TGTGCCACCAGTGATTTGATCGGTACGCAGTATTTT. Its protein is CATSDLIGTQYF. The V gene is TRBV24-1, the J gene TRBJ2-3; D not certain. Per the germline V gene, CDR1 is KGHDR and CDR2 is SFDVKD. The V end was cut by 0 bases, the J end by 8 bases, with 5 bases between. This CDR3 is built from 12 residues.

This clonotype was found many times. The chain links TRBV19 to TRBJ2-7; TRBD1 aligns across 10 bases. V lost 5 bases to trimming and J lost 4 bases; unmatched junction nucleotides: 8. Germline V gene lookup returns CDR1 LNHDA and CDR2 SQIVND (reference sequence). This CDR3 spans 15 amino acids. The CDR3 DNA sequence: TGTGCCAGTAGTGCTGGACAGGGGGTTGGTTACGAGCAGTACTTC. It specifies CASSAGQGVGYEQYF.

This clonotype came up many times. The CDR3 loop reads CSAADLELFSYEQYF. CDR3 nucleotide sequence: TGCAGTGCCGCCGACCTTGAGCTATTCTCCTACGAGCAGTACTTC. The genes are TRBV20-1 and TRBJ2-7; no definite D call. The CDR3 totals 15 residues. The V end was cut by 6 bases, the J end by 0 bases, with 18 bases between. From germline, CDR1 is DFQATT and CDR2 SNEGSKA (reference sequence).

The J gene is TRBJ2-7, the V gene TRBV5-1, with D tentatively TRBD2 (6 bases). Between the trimmed V and J ends, which lost 0 bases and 2 bases, there was a span of 15 bases. The V gene's germline CDR1 is SGHRS and CDR2 YFSETQ. The CDR3 has 16 amino acids. The CDR3 coding sequence is TGCGCCAGCAGCTTGGATGGCAGGGACTCAGCCTACGAGCAGTACTTC. Its translation: CASSLDGRDSAYEQYF. Drawing the rest from reference TRBV5-1 and TRBJ2-7, the complete variable domain is KAGVTQTPRYLIKTRGQQVTLSCSPISGHRSVSWYQQTPGQGLQFLFEYFSETQRNKGNFPGRFSGRQFSNSRSEMNVSTLELGDSALYLCASSLDGRDSAYEQYFGPGTRLTVT.

Ten or more counts support this clonotype. The V and J genes are TRBV10-3 and TRBJ1-4, with unresolved D. Trimming removed 0 bases at V and 8 bases at J, with 4 bases between. From germline, CDR1 is ENHRY and CDR2 SYGVKD. There are 12 residues in the CDR3. CDR3 sequence (DNA): TGTGCCATCAGTGAGTCGACCGAAAAACTGTTTTTT. It yields the protein CAISESTEKLFF.

The CDR3 DNA reads TGTGCCAGCAGCCTCAGGTCCTCCTATGGCTACACCTTC. As protein: CASSLRSSYGYTF. The gene calls are TRBV3-1 and TRBJ1-2, with D hard to call. This CDR3 is built from 13 residues. Germline V gene lookup returns CDR1 LGHDT and CDR2 YNNKEL (reference sequence). With 4 bases removed from V and 4 bases from J, the gap between germline ends came to 10 bases.